This TCR beta chain was captured by sequencing in a study of blood T cell repertoires in COVID-19. The wider study: Sites in the United States, Italy and Spain provided acute and convalescent COVID-19 samples. PBMCs, B-cell-depleted T cells, or T cells provided the cDNA or gDNA that made up the material.

This clone occurred once. In the study's own analysis: Amplification with reference gene primers provided the estimates of nucleated cell counts. Clones were sequenced by immunoSEQ multiplex PCR, and TCRdb holds only the in-frame ones, with some missing. That table gives V, J and clone size, and the DNA gave D and trimming. The sample carries over 75,000 clones, 80% recorded once. Sequenced: peripheral blood. The receptor's source is a woman between 65 and 79 years old with acute or convalescent COVID-19.

Here the CDR3 reads CASSLQAPVNQPQHF. CDR3 bases: TGTGCCAGCAGCCTCCAAGCGCCAGTTAATCAGCCCCAGCATTTT. The V and J genes are TRBV3-1 (or the pseudogene TRBV3-2) and TRBJ1-5; D remains unclear. The V end lost 4 bases, the J end lost 4 bases, and 14 bases lay between the germline ends. Germline V gene data show CDR1 as LGHDT and CDR2 as YNNKEL (reference sequence). The CDR3 has 15 amino acids.